This T cell receptor beta chain was sequenced during a study of blood T cell repertoires in COVID-19. Study at large: The samples span acute and convalescent COVID-19 from the United States, Italy and Spain. T cells, B-cell-depleted T cells, or PBMCs supplied cDNA or gDNA.

Sequencing was performed with immunoSEQ multiplex PCR; in TCRdb, only in-frame clones are kept and a portion is missing. Among more than 100,000 clones, about four fifths were seen once, and the ten largest hold under 15%. V was clipped by 5 bases and J by 6 bases; unmatched bases: 11. This CDR3 is built from 15 residues. Germline V CDR1 and CDR2: SGHAT, FQNNGV. The clonotype comes from a woman in her 30s who had recovered from COVID-19. The genes are TRBV11-2 and TRBJ2-5, with 8 positions matching TRBD1. Sequencing was performed on peripheral blood. The CDR3 reads CASSPGGSGRKTQYF. As DNA, the CDR3 is TGTGCCAGCAGCCCAGGGGGCTCGGGAAGGAAGACCCAGTACTTC.